Detailed here is one TCR beta chain. Produced via immunoSEQ multiplex PCR; TCRdb's table is partial and in-frame only. The sample shows 93,000 or so clones, approximately 90% of them seen only once. This sample was included in a study of T cell changes during pregnancy in multiple sclerosis. Trimming cost V 4 bases and J 6 bases; bases outside gene matches: 10. Germline CDR1 is SGHRS and CDR2 is YFSETQ. The CDR3 contains 14 residues. Sequenced material: peripheral blood, taken after pregnancy. The chain has TRBV5-1 and TRBJ2-7, with 7 bases aligning to TRBD1. The clonotype comes from a female donor with multiple sclerosis, enrolled in a pregnancy study. The CDR3 here is CASSPRAAGGEQYF. The CDR3 nucleotides are TGCGCCAGCAGCCCCCGGGCCGCAGGGGGCGAGCAGTACTTC.